One sample yielded the 23 T cell receptor beta chains listed below, sequenced in a study of neurological immune-mediated disorders. From the 5' RACE reads, TCRdb called clonotypes with MiXCR, one entry per CDR3 protein. This table has almost 85,000 distinct CDR3 sequences, 2.5% to 3% appearing once. Sequencing was done on a sample of PBMCs. The source of these receptors is a woman younger than 45 with multiple sclerosis.

This clonotype was observed many times. V and J are TRBV11-3 and TRBJ1-2, with TRBD1 matching over 9 bases. Trimming took 4 bases from V and 8 from J; bases not matched to a gene: 11. The CDR3 contains 15 residues. The V gene's germline CDR1 is SGHNT and CDR2 YENEEA. In DNA, the CDR3 is TGTGCCAGCAGCTCGACGGACAGGGGCCAGCACGGCTACACCTTC. Its protein is CASSSTDRGQHGYTF.

This clonotype was counted at least ten times. The chain has TRBV27 and TRBJ1-2; the D gene is possibly TRBD1 (5 bases). Trimming left V 5 bases short and J 5 bases short, with 15 bases between. CDR3 length equals 14 residues. The V gene's germline CDR1 is MNHEY and CDR2 SMNVEV (reference sequence). In DNA form, the CDR3 reads TGTGCCAGCAGTAGGGGACGGGTGGGATATGGCTACACCTTC. As protein: CASSRGRVGYGYTF.

This clonotype was recorded at least ten times. The chain uses TRBV15 and TRBJ1-1, with D maybe TRBD1 (5 bases). Germline CDR1 and CDR2: LNHNV and YYDKDF (reference sequence). V was clipped by 0 bases and J by 3 bases, with 17 bases between them. This CDR3 comprises 17 residues. The CDR3 nucleotides are TGTGCCACCAGCAGAGATAACCAGGGTCCAGTCGACACTGAAGCTTTCTTT. Its protein is CATSRDNQGPVDTEAFF.

This clonotype was counted ten times or more. The rearrangement uses TRBV28 and TRBJ2-7; D unclear. This CDR3 has 14 residues. Germline CDR1 MDHEN, CDR2 SYDVKM. Trimming stripped 2 bases from V and 2 bases from J, with 10 bases between. The CDR3 protein is CASSLKGITYEQYF. DNA for the CDR3: TGTGCCAGCAGTTTAAAAGGGATAACCTACGAGCAGTACTTC.

This clonotype came up many times. The chain combines TRBV28 with TRBJ2-4; 9 nucleotides match TRBD1. V was pared by 5 bases and J by 1 base, with 18 bases of the junction left unmatched. The CDR3 is 20 residues long. The germline V gene encodes CDR1 MDHEN and CDR2 SYDVKM. CDR3 DNA: TGTGCCAGCAGTATTCCACAGGGGGCGCGGGTGGGGAGTGCCAAAAACATTCAGTACTTC. Translating it yields CASSIPQGARVGSAKNIQYF.

This clonotype was seen repeatedly, ten times or more. The chain is built from TRBV7-8 and TRBJ1-1, with 9 bases identical to TRBD1. The CDR3 is 14 amino acids. Per germline, CDR1 SGHVS and CDR2 FQNEAQ. Germline trimming cut 5 bases from V and 2 bases from J; bases unmatched to any gene: 3. DNA for the CDR3: TGTGCCAGCAGCCCGACAGGGGGTAACACTGAAGCTTTCTTT. Translated: CASSPTGGNTEAFF.

This clonotype was recorded at least ten times. This sequence joins TRBV6-6 and TRBJ1-4, with D uncertain. Trimming took off 8 bases at V and 6 bases at J, with 10 bases between the two ends. This CDR3 contains 12 residues. CDR1 is MNHNY and CDR2 is SVGAGI in the germline V gene (reference sequence). As DNA, the CDR3 is TGTGCCAGCGGTAGGCTCGATGAAAAACTGTTTTTT. Residues: CASGRLDEKLFF.

This clonotype was picked up many times. The chain couples TRBV3-1 to TRBJ2-2; 12 nucleotides align to TRBD2. Germline values: CDR1 LGHDT, CDR2 YNNKEL (reference sequence). CDR3 size: 17 residues. V lost 2 bases, J lost 6 bases, and 7 bases stayed unmatched. The chain's CDR3 is CASSQYGTSGLSGELFF. In nucleotides, the CDR3 is TGTGCCAGCAGCCAATACGGGACTAGCGGGCTATCCGGGGAGCTGTTTTTT.

This clonotype has ten or more counts. The chain is built from TRBV25-1 and TRBJ1-1; tentatively, D is TRBD1 (6 bases). The CDR3 runs to 12 residues. Germline values: CDR1 MGHDK, CDR2 SYGVNS. Trimming left V 6 bases short and J 1 base short, with 6 bases between. CDR3 sequence reads: CASRTGNTEAFF. CDR3 DNA: TGTGCCAGCAGGACAGGGAACACTGAAGCTTTCTTT.

This clonotype was recorded many times. The rearrangement uses TRBV5-1 and TRBJ2-7; D not resolved. Germline V gene data show CDR1 as SGHRS and CDR2 as YFSETQ. The CDR3 loop spans 14 amino acids. V was trimmed by 0 bases and J by 2 bases, leaving 9 bases between them. In DNA form, the CDR3 reads TGCGCCAGCAGCTTGGTTGTACAGCCCTACGAGCAGTACTTC. Its protein is CASSLVVQPYEQYF.

This clonotype was picked up many times. The chain recombines TRBV11-2 with TRBJ2-7, with 11 bases fitting TRBD2. The CDR3 loop spans 15 amino acids. Trimming took 8 bases from V and 3 from J; bases not matched to a gene: 9. The germline V gene has CDR1 SGHAT and CDR2 FQNNGV. CDR3: CASAKGTSGHYEQYF. The CDR3 DNA reads TGTGCCAGCGCGAAAGGGACTAGCGGCCACTACGAGCAGTACTTC.

This clonotype appeared many times. The chain has TRBV5-1 and TRBJ2-7; the match to TRBD2 covers 10 bases. The J segment lost 2 bases and the V segment lost 4 bases, leaving 15 bases of the junction unmatched. CDR3 length: 18 residues. Germline V lookup: CDR1 SGHRS, CDR2 YFSETQ. The CDR3: CASSPSVDSGRSAYEQYF. Here the CDR3 DNA reads TGCGCCAGCAGCCCCTCTGTGGATAGCGGGAGGTCGGCCTACGAGCAGTACTTC. Complete variable domain (other parts from reference TRBV5-1 and TRBJ2-7): KAGVTQTPRYLIKTRGQQVTLSCSPISGHRSVSWYQQTPGQGLQFLFEYFSETQRNKGNFPGRFSGRQFSNSRSEMNVSTLELGDSALYLCASSPSVDSGRSAYEQYFGPGTRLTVT.

The rearrangement joins TRBV7-6 to TRBJ1-2; D not certain. Germline CDR1 is SGHVS and CDR2 is FNYEAQ. The V end lost 4 bases, the J end lost 3 bases, and 12 bases lay between the germline ends. The CDR3 contains 14 residues. In DNA, the CDR3 is TGTGCCAGCAGCTCCTATGTCCAGGACTATGGCTACACCTTC. This encodes CASSSYVQDYGYTF.

In this sample, this clonotype turned up many times. This chain connects TRBV6-5 to TRBJ2-1, with D possibly being TRBD1 or TRBD2 (5 bases each). Trimming pared 5 bases from V and 0 bases from J, leaving 20 bases between. The germline V gene encodes CDR1 MNHEY and CDR2 SVGAGI. This CDR3 contains 18 residues. The CDR3 spells CASSLGTVLTSSYNEQFF. CDR3 sequence (DNA): TGTGCCAGCAGTCTCGGGACCGTCCTTACTAGCTCCTACAATGAGCAGTTCTTC.

This clonotype appeared many times. V and J are TRBV5-5 and TRBJ1-1; D uncertain. This CDR3 has 11 residues. V shed 1 base and J shed 6 bases, with 4 bases lying between them. The germline V gene encodes CDR1 SGHKS and CDR2 YYEKEE (reference sequence). The CDR3 bases are TGTGCCAGCAGCTTGAAAGCTGAAGCTTTCTTT. Translation: CASSLKAEAFF.

This clonotype was counted ten times or more. The chain combines TRBV7-2 with TRBJ2-1, with 15 bases lining up with TRBD2. This CDR3 is 18 amino acids long. The V and J ends lost 2 bases and 9 bases, in that order; junction bases with no gene match: 11. From germline, CDR1 is SGHTA and CDR2 FQGNSA. CDR3 loop: CASSLWGLAGGRGGEQFF. CDR3 nucleotide sequence: TGTGCCAGCAGCTTATGGGGACTAGCGGGAGGACGTGGTGGTGAGCAGTTCTTC.

This clonotype has only a few counts. The genes are TRBV5-1 and TRBJ2-3, with D hard to call. CDR1 is SGHRS, CDR2 YFSETQ, per germline. V lost 0 bases, J lost 5 bases, and 16 bases lay in between. CDR3 length: 16 residues. The CDR3 sequence is CASSLEAGRAGDTQYF. The CDR3, as DNA: TGCGCCAGCAGCTTGGAGGCAGGACGGGCCGGAGATACGCAGTATTTT.

This clonotype came up many times. The genes are TRBV4-3 and TRBJ2-7, with TRBD1 matching over 7 bases. V lost 4 bases to trimming and J lost 2 bases; unmatched junction nucleotides: 5. In germline, CDR1 is LGHNA, CDR2 YSLEER. The CDR3 has 14 residues. The DNA for the CDR3 is TGCGCCAGCAGCCGGGACAGCTTGACCTACGAGCAGTACTTC. Amino acids: CASSRDSLTYEQYF.

Comments on this clonotype: This could be a read error, since a much larger clone is one nucleotide away. The chain carries TRBV7-9 and TRBJ1-1; D is possibly TRBD1 (5 bases). Deletions cut 3 bases from V and 6 bases from J, with 11 bases between. Germline CDR1 SEHNR, CDR2 FQNEAQ (reference sequence). This CDR3 is built from 13 residues. This chain's CDR3 is CASSLTKGAEAFF. The CDR3 DNA follows: TGTGCCAGCAGCTTGACGAAAGGGGCTGAAGCTTTCTTT.

This clonotype was detected ten times or more. V usage is TRBV12-3 or TRBV12-4 and J usage is TRBJ2-7, with D perhaps matching TRBD2 (5 bases). V was trimmed by 6 bases and J by 4 bases, leaving 7 bases between them. The CDR3 covers 11 residues. The CDR3 DNA is TGTGCCAGCAGCTCGGGGTACGAGCAGTACTTC. The encoded protein is CASSSGYEQYF.

In its sample, this clonotype was seen many times. The V gene is TRBV20-1, the J gene TRBJ1-4, with no clear D. Germline loops: CDR1 DFQATT, CDR2 SNEGSKA (reference sequence). The V end was cut by 7 bases, the J end by 4 bases, with 10 bases between. The CDR3 covers 12 residues. In DNA form, the CDR3 reads TGCAGTGTAGAGGGCTATAATGAAAAACTGTTTTTT. This translates into CSVEGYNEKLFF.

This clonotype was picked up many times. The chain couples TRBV10-3 to TRBJ2-1; TRBD2 matches at 8 bases. V was pared by 5 bases and J by 9 bases, with 6 bases of the junction left unmatched. The CDR3 totals 13 residues. Per the germline V gene, CDR1 is ENHRY and CDR2 is SYGVKD. The CDR3: CAISTSGTGEQFF. The CDR3 DNA is TGTGCCATCAGTACTAGCGGAACGGGTGAGCAGTTCTTC.

In its sample, this clonotype was seen many times. The chain employs TRBV4-2 and TRBJ2-1; 10 bases match TRBD2. Germline CDR1 reads LGHNA; CDR2 reads YNFKEQ. V shed 1 base and J 7 bases; nucleotides not matched to a gene: 10. The CDR3 covers 17 residues. The CDR3 spells CASSQVLASGRRNEQFF. In nucleotides, the CDR3 is TGTGCCAGCAGCCAAGTCCTGGCTAGCGGGAGAAGAAATGAGCAGTTCTTC.